The following is a T cell receptor beta chain sequence with its context. The CDR3 sequence is 15 residues long. Per germline, CDR1 SGHNT and CDR2 YYREEE (reference sequence). The J segment lost 0 bases and the V segment lost 4 bases, leaving 7 bases of the junction unmatched. The sample belongs to a study of shared clonotypes between healthy human individuals. Assay: immunoSEQ multiplex PCR; the TCRdb copy retains only in-frame clones and omits some. The sample has fewer than 400,000 clones; around 72% are singletons. The sequenced sample was memory CD4+ T cells sorted from blood. The sample's subset: CD45RA-negative fraction. The V gene is TRBV5-4, the J gene TRBJ2-7, with 7 bases fitting TRBD1. This TCR was sampled from a man aged 30-40 years in good health. In DNA, the CDR3 is TGTGCCAGCAGCGGGGGACAGTCTACCTCCTACGAGCAGTACTTC. The encoded protein is CASSGGQSTSYEQYF.